The rows below give T cell receptor beta chains drawn from one sample of a study of neurological immune-mediated disorders. TCRdb reprocessed the 5' RACE reads via MiXCR and lists one record per CDR3 protein. Of about 45,000 distinct CDR3 sequences in the sample, approximately 13% were seen once. Sequencing used PBMCs. The receptor set was obtained from a man aged 25-45 years in good health. CDR3s include the opening cysteine and the closing phenylalanine or tryptophan. The D gene is left open where the match is weak. Only part of the rows carry a size: once, few, many, or a class if the clone is expanded.

v_call	d_call	clone_size	j_call	cdr3_length	cdr3_nt	cdr3_aa
TRBV9	.	many	TRBJ2-3	13	TGTGCCAGCAGCTCAGGGTTCACAGATACGCAGTATTTT	CASSSGFTDTQYF
TRBV29-1	TRBD2	many	TRBJ2-2	15	TGCAGCGCATCGACTAGCGGGAGTCCCACCGGGGAGCTGTTTTTT	CSASTSGSPTGELFF
TRBV10-3	.	.	TRBJ1-5	14	TGTGCCATCAGCTCCAGGGGTTGGGATCAGCCCCAGCATTTT	CAISSRGWDQPQHF
TRBV5-1	.	many	TRBJ1-1	13	TGCGCCAGCAGCTTGGGGGCGAACACTGAAGCTTTCTTT	CASSLGANTEAFF
TRBV9	.	many	TRBJ1-2	17	TGTGCCAGCAGCGCCCCTCCGGGACAACAAAATTTTTATGGCTACACCTTC	CASSAPPGQQNFYGYTF
TRBV12-3/TRBV12-4	.	.	TRBJ2-3	14	TGTGCCAGCAGTTTCAAGCTGGGCACAGATACGCAGTATTTT	CASSFKLGTDTQYF
TRBV6-6	.	many	TRBJ2-7	12	TGTGCCAGCAGTCAAAGCCCCTACGAGCAGTACTTC	CASSQSPYEQYF
TRBV27	.	many	TRBJ1-1	15	TGTGCCAGCAGTTTATTCGGCAGGGTGGACACTGAAGCTTTCTTT	CASSLFGRVDTEAFF
TRBV6-5	.	many	TRBJ2-1	11	TGTGCCAGCAGGCTGTACAATGAGCAGTTCTTC	CASRLYNEQFF
TRBV5-1	.	many	TRBJ2-7	15	TGCGCCAGCAGCTTGGCATGGAGTTCCTCCTACGAGCAGTACTTC	CASSLAWSSSYEQYF